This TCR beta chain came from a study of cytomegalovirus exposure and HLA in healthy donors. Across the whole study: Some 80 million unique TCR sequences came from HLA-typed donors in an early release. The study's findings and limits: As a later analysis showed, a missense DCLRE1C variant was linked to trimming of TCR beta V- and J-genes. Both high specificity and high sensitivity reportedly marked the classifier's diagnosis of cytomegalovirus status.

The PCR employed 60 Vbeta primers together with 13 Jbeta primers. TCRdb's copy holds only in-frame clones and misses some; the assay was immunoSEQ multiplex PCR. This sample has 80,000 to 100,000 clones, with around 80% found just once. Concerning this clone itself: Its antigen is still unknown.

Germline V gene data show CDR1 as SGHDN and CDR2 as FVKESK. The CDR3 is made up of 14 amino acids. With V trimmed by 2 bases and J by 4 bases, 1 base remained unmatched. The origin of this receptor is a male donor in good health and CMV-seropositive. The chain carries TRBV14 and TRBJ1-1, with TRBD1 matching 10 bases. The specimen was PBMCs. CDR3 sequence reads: CASSQRQGATEAFF. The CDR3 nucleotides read TGTGCCAGCAGCCAACGACAGGGGGCCACTGAAGCTTTCTTT.